This is a list of T cell receptor beta chains from one sample in a study of cytomegalovirus exposure and HLA in healthy donors. Sequencing was performed with immunoSEQ multiplex PCR; in TCRdb, only in-frame clones are kept and a portion is missing. The table records some 80,000 clones, 62% of them present only once. Specimen: PBMCs. Receptor source: a male donor in good health and CMV-seropositive. Both conserved end residues are part of each CDR3. Fields, in order: J gene, D gene, clone size, V gene, CDR3 DNA, CDR3 protein. The D gene is left open where the match is weak. A row's size may be missing; if present it is once, few, many or a size class.

j_call: TRBJ2-7
d_call: .
clone_size: .
v_call: TRBV15
cdr3_nt: TGTGCCACCAGCTGGCCGAGGTCCTACGAGCAGTACTTC
cdr3_aa: CATSWPRSYEQYF

j_call: TRBJ1-1
d_call: .
clone_size: once
v_call: TRBV9
cdr3_nt: TGTGCCAGCAGCCCCGGCGGGAGGACTGAAGCTTTCTTT
cdr3_aa: CASSPGGRTEAFF

j_call: TRBJ2-7
d_call: .
clone_size: .
v_call: TRBV7-7
cdr3_nt: TGTGCCAGCAGCTTACTCATCGGGGTCGACTACGAGCAGTACTTC
cdr3_aa: CASSLLIGVDYEQYF

j_call: TRBJ2-7
d_call: TRBD1
clone_size: .
v_call: TRBV19
cdr3_nt: TGTGCCAGTAGTATAGAGGGGGGACAGGGCGAATCCTACGAGCAGTACTTC
cdr3_aa: CASSIEGGQGESYEQYF

j_call: TRBJ2-1
d_call: TRBD1
clone_size: .
v_call: TRBV29-1
cdr3_nt: TGCAGCGTTACAGGGGCCCTCTCCAATGAGCAGTTCTTC
cdr3_aa: CSVTGALSNEQFF

j_call: TRBJ2-3
d_call: .
clone_size: few
v_call: TRBV4-3
cdr3_nt: TGCGCCAGCAGCCTCAGACTGACAGATACGCAGTATTTT
cdr3_aa: CASSLRLTDTQYF

j_call: TRBJ1-2
d_call: .
clone_size: once
v_call: TRBV19
cdr3_nt: TGTGCCAGTAGTGGAAGGGACTACTATGGCTACACCTTC
cdr3_aa: CASSGRDYYGYTF

j_call: TRBJ2-7
d_call: .
clone_size: few
v_call: TRBV7-9
cdr3_nt: TGTGCCAGCAGCCTAGCCCTTGGACTTTCGAGGGAGCAGTACTTC
cdr3_aa: CASSLALGLSREQYF

j_call: TRBJ1-1
d_call: .
clone_size: once
v_call: TRBV7-3
cdr3_nt: TGTGCCAGCAGCTTCACAGGGATTGGCGGGGGCACTGAAGCTTTCTTT
cdr3_aa: CASSFTGIGGGTEAFF

j_call: TRBJ1-4
d_call: .
clone_size: .
v_call: TRBV9
cdr3_nt: TGTGCCAGCGGCGTGACCCAGGGAAAACTGTTTTTT
cdr3_aa: CASGVTQGKLFF

j_call: TRBJ2-7
d_call: .
clone_size: .
v_call: TRBV7-8
cdr3_nt: TGTGCCAGCAGCCGAGGGACTCCTGAGGAGGGGTACTTC
cdr3_aa: CASSRGTPEEGYF

j_call: TRBJ1-1
d_call: .
clone_size: .
v_call: TRBV7-2
cdr3_nt: TGTGCCAGCAGCCCGAATCGAGTGAACACTGAAGCTTTCTTT
cdr3_aa: CASSPNRVNTEAFF

j_call: TRBJ2-5
d_call: .
clone_size: few
v_call: TRBV29-1
cdr3_nt: TGCAGCGTTGCGCACGTCGAGGCCCAGTACTTC
cdr3_aa: CSVAHVEAQYF

j_call: TRBJ2-5
d_call: TRBD1
clone_size: once
v_call: TRBV27
cdr3_nt: TGTGCCAGCAGTTTTACAGGGGGCCGAGAGACCCAGTACTTC
cdr3_aa: CASSFTGGRETQYF

j_call: TRBJ2-7
d_call: TRBD1
clone_size: .
v_call: TRBV30
cdr3_nt: TGTGCCTGGAGTGTACTCGGGACAGGGCCGAGCGAGCAGTACTTC
cdr3_aa: CAWSVLGTGPSEQYF

j_call: TRBJ2-2
d_call: .
clone_size: .
v_call: TRBV29-1
cdr3_nt: TGCAGCGTTGTCCGAGGGTCCAACACCGGGGAGCTGTTTTTT
cdr3_aa: CSVVRGSNTGELFF

j_call: TRBJ2-3
d_call: .
clone_size: once
v_call: TRBV12-2
cdr3_nt: TGTGCAAGTCCCCTTATAGACAGGGCCCGCACAGATACGCAGTATTTT
cdr3_aa: CASPLIDRARTDTQYF

j_call: TRBJ1-1
d_call: .
clone_size: .
v_call: TRBV7-8
cdr3_nt: TGTGCCAGCAGCTCCGGGAGATGGGCTTTCTTT
cdr3_aa: CASSSGRWAFF

j_call: TRBJ2-2
d_call: TRBD1
clone_size: .
v_call: TRBV7-2
cdr3_nt: TGTGCCAGCAGCCCCAGACAGGGGGGCACCGGGGAGCTGTTTTTT
cdr3_aa: CASSPRQGGTGELFF

j_call: TRBJ2-1
d_call: TRBD2
clone_size: .
v_call: TRBV28
cdr3_nt: TGTGCCAGCAGTTTGAGCGGGACCTTCAATGAGCAGTTCTTC
cdr3_aa: CASSLSGTFNEQFF

j_call: TRBJ2-1
d_call: TRBD1
clone_size: .
v_call: TRBV5-1
cdr3_nt: TGCGCCAGCTTACTCATAGGGACAGGGGCCTACAATGAGCAGTTCTTC
cdr3_aa: CASLLIGTGAYNEQFF

j_call: TRBJ1-6
d_call: .
clone_size: .
v_call: TRBV9
cdr3_nt: TGTGCCAGCAGCCCACCCAGCGTAGGGGGGGATTCACCCCTCCACTTT
cdr3_aa: CASSPPSVGGDSPLHF

j_call: TRBJ2-7
d_call: .
clone_size: .
v_call: TRBV27
cdr3_nt: TGTGCCAGCAGTTCGGGATACGAGCAGTACTTC
cdr3_aa: CASSSGYEQYF

j_call: TRBJ1-1
d_call: .
clone_size: .
v_call: TRBV5-6
cdr3_nt: TGTGCCAGCAGCAAACAGGCGAACACTGAAGCTTTCTTT
cdr3_aa: CASSKQANTEAFF

j_call: TRBJ1-5
d_call: .
clone_size: .
v_call: TRBV28
cdr3_nt: TGTGCCAGCAGTTCCAGAAACAATCAGCCCCAGCATTTT
cdr3_aa: CASSSRNNQPQHF

j_call: TRBJ1-2
d_call: .
clone_size: .
v_call: TRBV2
cdr3_nt: TGTGCCAGCAGCGCCGGGAGGGGCTATGGCTACACCTTC
cdr3_aa: CASSAGRGYGYTF